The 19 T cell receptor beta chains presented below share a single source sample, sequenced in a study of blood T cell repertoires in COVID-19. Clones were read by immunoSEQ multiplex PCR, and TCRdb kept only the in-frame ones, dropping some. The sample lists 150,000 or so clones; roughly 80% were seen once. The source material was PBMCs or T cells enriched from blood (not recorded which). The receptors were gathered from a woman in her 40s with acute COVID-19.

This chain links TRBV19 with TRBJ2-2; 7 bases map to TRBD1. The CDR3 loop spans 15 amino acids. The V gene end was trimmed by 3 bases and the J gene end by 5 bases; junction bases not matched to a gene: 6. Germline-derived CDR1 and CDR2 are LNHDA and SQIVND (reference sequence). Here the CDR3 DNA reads TGTGCCAGTAGTATTATGGACAGGCCAACCGGGGAGCTGTTTTTT. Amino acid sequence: CASSIMDRPTGELFF.

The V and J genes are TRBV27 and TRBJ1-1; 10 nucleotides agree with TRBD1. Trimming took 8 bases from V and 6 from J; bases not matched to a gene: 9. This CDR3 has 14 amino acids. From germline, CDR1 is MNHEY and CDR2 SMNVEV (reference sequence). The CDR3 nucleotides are TGTGCCAGCTTCCCGGACAGGGGGGGGTCTGAAGCTTTCTTT. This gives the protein CASFPDRGGSEAFF.

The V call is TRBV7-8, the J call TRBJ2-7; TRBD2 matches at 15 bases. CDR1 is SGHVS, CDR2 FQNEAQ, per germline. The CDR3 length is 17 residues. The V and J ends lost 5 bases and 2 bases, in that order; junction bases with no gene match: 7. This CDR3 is CASSVGTSGRTTYEQYF. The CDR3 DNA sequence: TGTGCCAGCAGCGTAGGGACTAGCGGGAGGACTACCTACGAGCAGTACTTC.

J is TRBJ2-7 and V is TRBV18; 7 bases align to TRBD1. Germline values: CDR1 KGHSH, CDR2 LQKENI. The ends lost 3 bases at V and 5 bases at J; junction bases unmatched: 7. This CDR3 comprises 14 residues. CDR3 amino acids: CASSPAGGRDEQYF. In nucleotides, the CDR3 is TGTGCCAGCTCACCGGCAGGGGGTAGGGACGAGCAGTACTTC.

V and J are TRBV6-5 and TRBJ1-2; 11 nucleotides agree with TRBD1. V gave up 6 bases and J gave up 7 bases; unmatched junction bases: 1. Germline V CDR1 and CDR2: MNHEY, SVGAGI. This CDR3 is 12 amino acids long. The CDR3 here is CASSGQGAGYTF. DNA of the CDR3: TGTGCCAGCAGCGGACAGGGGGCTGGCTACACCTTC.

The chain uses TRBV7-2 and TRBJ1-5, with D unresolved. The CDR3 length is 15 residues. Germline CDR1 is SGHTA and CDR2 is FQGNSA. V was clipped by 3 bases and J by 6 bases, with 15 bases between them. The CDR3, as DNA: TGTGCCAGCAGCTTCTATGGCCCTCCGGGTCAGCCCCAGCATTTT. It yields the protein CASSFYGPPGQPQHF.

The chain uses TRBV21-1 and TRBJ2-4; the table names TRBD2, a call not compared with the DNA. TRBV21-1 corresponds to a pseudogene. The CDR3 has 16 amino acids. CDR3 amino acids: CASSSVFGGGGNIQYF. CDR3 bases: TGTGCCAGCAGCTCCGTGTTCGGGGGAGGGGGAAACATTCAGTACTTC.

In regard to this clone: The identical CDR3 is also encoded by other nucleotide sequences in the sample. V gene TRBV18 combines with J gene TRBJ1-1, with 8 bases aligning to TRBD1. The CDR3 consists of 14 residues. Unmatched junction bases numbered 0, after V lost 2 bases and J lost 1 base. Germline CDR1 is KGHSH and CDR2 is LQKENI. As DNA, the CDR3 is TGTGCCAGCTCACCAGGACAGGGGAACACTGAAGCTTTCTTT. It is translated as CASSPGQGNTEAFF.

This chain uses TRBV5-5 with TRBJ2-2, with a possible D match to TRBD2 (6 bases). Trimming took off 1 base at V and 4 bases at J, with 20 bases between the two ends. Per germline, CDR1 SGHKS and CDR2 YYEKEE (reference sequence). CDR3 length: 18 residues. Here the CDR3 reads CASSLKHPPGVGTGELFF. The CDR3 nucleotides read TGTGCCAGCAGCTTGAAACACCCTCCGGGGGTGGGCACCGGGGAGCTGTTTTTT.

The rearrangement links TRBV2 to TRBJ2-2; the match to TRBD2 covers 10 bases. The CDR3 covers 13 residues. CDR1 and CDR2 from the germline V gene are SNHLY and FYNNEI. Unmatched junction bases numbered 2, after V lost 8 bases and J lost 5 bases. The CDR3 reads CASQREGTGELFF. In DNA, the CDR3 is TGTGCCAGCCAGCGGGAGGGGACCGGGGAGCTGTTTTTT.

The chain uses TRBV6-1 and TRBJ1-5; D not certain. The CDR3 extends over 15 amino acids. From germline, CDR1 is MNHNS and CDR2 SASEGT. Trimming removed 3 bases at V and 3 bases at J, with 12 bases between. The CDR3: CASSEAAGSNQPQHF. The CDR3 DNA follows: TGTGCCAGCAGTGAGGCGGCGGGTTCCAATCAGCCCCAGCATTTT.

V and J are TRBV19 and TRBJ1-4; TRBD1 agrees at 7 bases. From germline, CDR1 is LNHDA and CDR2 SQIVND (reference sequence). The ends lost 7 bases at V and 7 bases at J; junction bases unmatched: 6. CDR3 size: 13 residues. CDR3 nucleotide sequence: TGTGCCAGTACACGGGACAGTAGTGAAAAACTGTTTTTT. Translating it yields CASTRDSSEKLFF.

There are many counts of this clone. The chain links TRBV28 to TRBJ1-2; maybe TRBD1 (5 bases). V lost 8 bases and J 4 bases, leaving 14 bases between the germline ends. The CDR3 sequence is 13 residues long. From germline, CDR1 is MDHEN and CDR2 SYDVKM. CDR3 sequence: CASCGGYVYGYTF. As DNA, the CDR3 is TGTGCCAGCTGTGGGGGGTATGTCTATGGCTACACCTTC.

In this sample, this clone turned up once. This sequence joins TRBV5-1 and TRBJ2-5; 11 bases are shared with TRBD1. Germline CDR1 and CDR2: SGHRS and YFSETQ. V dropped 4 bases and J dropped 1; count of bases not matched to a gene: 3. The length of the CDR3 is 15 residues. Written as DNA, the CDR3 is TGCGCCAGCAGCACCGGGACAGGGGGCCAAGAGACCCAGTACTTC. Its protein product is CASSTGTGGQETQYF.

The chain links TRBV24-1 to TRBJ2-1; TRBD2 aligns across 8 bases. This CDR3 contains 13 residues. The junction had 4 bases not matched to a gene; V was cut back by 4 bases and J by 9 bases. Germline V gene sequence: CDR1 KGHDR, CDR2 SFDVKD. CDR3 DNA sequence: TGTGCCACCAGTGACGAGACTAGCGCTGAGCAGTTCTTC. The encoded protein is CATSDETSAEQFF.

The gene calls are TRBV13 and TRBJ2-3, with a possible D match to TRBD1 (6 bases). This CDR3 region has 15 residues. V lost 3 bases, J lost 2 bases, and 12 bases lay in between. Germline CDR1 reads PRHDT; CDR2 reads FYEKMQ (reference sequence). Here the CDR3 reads CASSLRDTYTDTQYF. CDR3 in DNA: TGTGCCAGCAGCTTGAGGGACACCTACACAGATACGCAGTATTTT.

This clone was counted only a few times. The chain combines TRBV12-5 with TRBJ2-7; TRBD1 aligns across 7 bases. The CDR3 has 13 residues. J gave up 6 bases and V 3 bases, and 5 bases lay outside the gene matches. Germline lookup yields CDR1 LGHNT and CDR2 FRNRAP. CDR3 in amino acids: CASGLLGGSEQYF. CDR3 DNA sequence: TGTGCTAGTGGTTTATTAGGGGGCAGCGAGCAGTACTTC.

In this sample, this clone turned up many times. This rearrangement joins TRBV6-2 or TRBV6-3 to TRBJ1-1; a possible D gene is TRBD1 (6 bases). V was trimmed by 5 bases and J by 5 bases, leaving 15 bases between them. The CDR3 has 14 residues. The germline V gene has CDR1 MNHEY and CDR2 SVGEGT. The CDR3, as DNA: TGTGCCAGCAGTGTAGGGGGGGTTGATACTGAAGCTTTCTTT. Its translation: CASSVGGVDTEAFF.

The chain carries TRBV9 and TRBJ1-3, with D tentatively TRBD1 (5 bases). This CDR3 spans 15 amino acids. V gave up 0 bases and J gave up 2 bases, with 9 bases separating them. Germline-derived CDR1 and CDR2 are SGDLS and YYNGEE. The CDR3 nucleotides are TGTGCCAGCAGCGTAGCAGGGTTCGCTGGAAACACCATATATTTT. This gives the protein CASSVAGFAGNTIYF.